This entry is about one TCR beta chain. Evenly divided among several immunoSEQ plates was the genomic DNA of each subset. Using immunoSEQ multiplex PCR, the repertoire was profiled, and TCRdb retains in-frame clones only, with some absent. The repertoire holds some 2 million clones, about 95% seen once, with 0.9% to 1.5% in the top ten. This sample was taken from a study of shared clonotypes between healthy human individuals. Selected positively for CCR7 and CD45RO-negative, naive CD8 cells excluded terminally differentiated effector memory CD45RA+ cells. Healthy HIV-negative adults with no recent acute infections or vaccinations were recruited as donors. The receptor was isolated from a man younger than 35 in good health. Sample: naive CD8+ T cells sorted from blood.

This CDR3 reads CASSYAFGDEQYF. In nucleotides, the CDR3 is TGTGCCAGCAGTTACGCATTCGGGGACGAGCAGTACTTC. The chain recombines TRBV6-5 with TRBJ2-7, with D maybe TRBD2 (5 bases). The germline V gene encodes CDR1 MNHEY and CDR2 SVGAGI. V lost 2 bases and J lost 5, with 10 bases in between. The CDR3 has 13 residues.